The 20 T cell receptor beta chains below come from one sample, sequenced in a study of shared clonotypes between healthy human individuals. Assay: immunoSEQ multiplex PCR; the TCRdb copy retains only in-frame clones and omits some. The top ten hold over 0.12% of the sample, which has roughly 2.5 million clones, 85% to 95% seen once. Source material: naive CD4+ T cells sorted from blood. Described subset: CD45RA+ positively selected. All receptors derive from a man aged 18 to 29 in good health.

The chain combines TRBV6-5 with TRBJ2-3; D call uncertain. The germline V gene encodes CDR1 MNHEY and CDR2 SVGAGI. The CDR3 extends over 14 amino acids. The ends were cut back, 2 bases at V and 4 bases at J, with 10 bases in the middle. The CDR3 here is CASSYVGHPDTQYF. The CDR3 nucleotides read TGTGCCAGCAGTTACGTAGGGCATCCAGATACGCAGTATTTT.

Concerning this clone: Other DNA sequences in this specimen translate into the identical CDR3. The gene calls are TRBV7-8 and TRBJ1-5; maybe TRBD1 (6 bases). The V and J ends lost 3 bases and 1 base respectively, with 13 bases between them. Germline V lookup: CDR1 SGHVS, CDR2 FQNEAQ. This CDR3 is built from 16 residues. The CDR3 DNA reads as TGTGCCAGCAGCTTGGGGACAATCGGGAGCAATCAGCCCCAGCATTTT. Protein: CASSLGTIGSNQPQHF.

This clone was detected only once. The rearrangement joins TRBV19 to TRBJ1-1, with 7 bases aligning to TRBD1. This CDR3 has 14 residues. V shed 3 bases, J shed 4 bases, and the junction held 5 bases outside the gene matches. The germline CDR1 and CDR2 sequences are LNHDA and SQIVND (reference sequence). CDR3: CASSMSAGGTEAFF. In DNA, the CDR3 is TGTGCCAGTAGTATGTCGGCAGGGGGCACTGAAGCTTTCTTT.

The gene calls are TRBV29-1 and TRBJ2-1; D unresolved. The CDR3 is made up of 14 amino acids. V lost 6 bases to trimming and J lost 0 bases, with 12 bases between them. The germline gives CDR1 SQVTM, CDR2 ANQGSEA. CDR3 nucleotides: TGCAGCGTAGTCAGCTCCTACTCCTACAATGAGCAGTTCTTC. This encodes CSVVSSYSYNEQFF.

The CDR3: CASSLDPGTSSYNEQFF. CDR3 DNA sequence: TGTGCCAGCAGCTTAGATCCGGGAACAAGCTCCTACAATGAGCAGTTCTTC. The rearrangement links TRBV7-8 to TRBJ2-1, with D tentatively TRBD2 (5 bases). Germline loops: CDR1 SGHVS, CDR2 FQNEAQ. The CDR3 extends over 17 amino acids. The germline V and J ends were trimmed by 1 base and 0 bases, with 13 bases remaining between them.

This chain links TRBV29-1 with TRBJ2-5, with 8 bases identical to TRBD1. The end of the DNA aligns better with TRBJ2-7, so the J call may be wrong. This CDR3 spans 13 amino acids. Germline values: CDR1 SQVTM, CDR2 ANQGSEA. The CDR3 DNA follows: TGCAGCGTTGTGGGACAGGCCGACTACGAGCAGTACTTC. It codes for CSVVGQADYEQYF.

The chain joins TRBV29-1 to TRBJ1-5; tentative D call: TRBD1 (5 bases). The CDR3 sequence is 13 residues long. The V and J ends lost 4 bases and 3 bases respectively, with 10 bases between them. Germline V gene lookup returns CDR1 SQVTM and CDR2 ANQGSEA. The chain's CDR3 is CSVARDLNQPQHF. Here the CDR3 DNA reads TGCAGCGTTGCCAGGGACCTCAATCAGCCCCAGCATTTT.

The chain carries TRBV7-2 and TRBJ2-1, with 7 bases that match TRBD2. The length of the CDR3 is 16 residues. V shed 5 bases, J shed 6 bases, and the junction held 13 bases outside the gene matches. Germline V gene sequence: CDR1 SGHTA, CDR2 FQGNSA. The CDR3 loop reads CASSLHGGGSGNEQFF. CDR3 nucleotides: TGTGCCAGCAGCCTCCACGGAGGCGGGAGTGGCAATGAGCAGTTCTTC.

Of note for this clone: Other DNA sequences in the sample encode the same CDR3. The V and J genes are TRBV7-2 and TRBJ2-5, with D perhaps TRBD1 or TRBD2 (5 bases each). The germline CDR1 and CDR2 sequences are SGHTA and FQGNSA. V dropped 3 bases and J dropped 5 bases, with 10 bases sitting between them. The CDR3 loop spans 13 amino acids. The CDR3 protein is CASSLGVRETQYF. CDR3 coding DNA: TGTGCCAGCAGCTTGGGGGTGAGGGAGACCCAGTACTTC.

The chain has TRBV10-1 and TRBJ2-7; 10 positions match TRBD2. CDR3 length: 16 amino acids. Germline values: CDR1 WNHNN, CDR2 SYGVQD (reference sequence). Unmatched junction bases numbered 8, after V lost 3 bases and J lost 3 bases. The CDR3 region is CASSDRTSGSFYEQYF. Written as DNA, the CDR3 is TGCGCCAGCAGTGACCGGACTAGCGGTTCGTTCTACGAGCAGTACTTC.

The chain has TRBV7-2 and TRBJ2-5; D uncertain. Germline V lookup: CDR1 SGHTA, CDR2 FQGNSA. The CDR3 has 12 amino acids. V dropped 1 base and J dropped 5 bases, with 5 bases sitting between them. CDR3 in amino acids: CASSLGPETQYF. In DNA, the CDR3 is TGTGCCAGCAGCTTAGGTCCCGAGACCCAGTACTTC.

The V and J genes are TRBV25-1 and TRBJ2-5; 12 bases are shared with TRBD2. CDR1 and CDR2 (germline): MGHDK, SYGVNS. This CDR3 contains 16 residues. Losses at the gene ends were 2 bases for V and 5 bases for J; bases not matched to a gene: 6. The chain's CDR3 is CASSETTSGSRETQYF. CDR3 nucleotides: TGTGCCAGCAGTGAAACGACTAGCGGGAGTCGGGAGACCCAGTACTTC. Full variable domain (rest looked up from reference TRBV25-1 and TRBJ2-5): EADIYQTPRYLVIGTGKKITLECSQTMGHDKMYWYQQDPGMELHLIHYSYGVNSTEKGDLSSESTVSRIRTEHFPLTLESARPSHTSQYLCASSETTSGSRETQYFGPGTRLLVL.

The chain uses TRBV18 and TRBJ2-5; D is possibly TRBD1 (5 bases). The V gene's germline CDR1 is KGHSH and CDR2 LQKENI. With 2 bases removed from V and 5 bases from J, the gap between germline ends came to 15 bases. The CDR3 totals 15 residues. The CDR3 DNA follows: TGTGCCAGCTCACCATCAAGAGCAGGGATTGAGACCCAGTACTTC. As protein: CASSPSRAGIETQYF.

This clone was observed once. J is TRBJ1-3 and V is TRBV10-1; TRBD1 aligns across 9 bases. With V trimmed by 8 bases and J by 0 bases, 17 bases remained unmatched. The germline V gene encodes CDR1 WNHNN and CDR2 SYGVQD (reference sequence). This CDR3 is 19 amino acids long. CDR3 residues: CASGPSGTGPSSSGNTIYF. CDR3 coding DNA: TGCGCCAGCGGGCCCTCCGGGACAGGGCCCTCCAGCTCTGGAAACACCATATATTTT.

This clone was found once. V is TRBV6-6 and J is TRBJ2-7, with 14 bases matching TRBD2. This CDR3 contains 16 residues. The V and J ends lost 4 bases and 2 bases, in that order; junction bases with no gene match: 4. CDR1 is MNHNY, CDR2 SVGAGI, per germline (reference sequence). CDR3 loop: CASSSGLAGVTYEQYF. The CDR3 nucleotides read TGTGCCAGCAGTTCGGGACTAGCGGGAGTCACCTACGAGCAGTACTTC.

This clone was detected only once. The chain links TRBV18 to TRBJ2-3; 9 bases are a match to TRBD2. Germline V gene data show CDR1 as KGHSH and CDR2 as LQKENI. This CDR3 is built from 17 residues. The J segment lost 2 bases and the V segment lost 5 bases, leaving 11 bases of the junction unmatched. The CDR3 region has the DNA TGTGCCAGCTCATCAGGCGGGGGGGCCTCGGACACAGATACGCAGTATTTT. It yields the protein CASSSGGGASDTDTQYF. The variable domain in full, completed from reference TRBV18 and TRBJ2-3, reads NAGVMQNPRHLVRRRGQEARLRCSPMKGHSHVYWYRQLPEEGLKFMVYLQKENIIDESGMPKERFSAEFPKEGPSILRIQQVVRGDSAAYFCASSSGGGASDTDTQYFGPGTRLTVL.

The gene calls are TRBV10-3 and TRBJ2-1; TRBD1 or TRBD2 may be the D gene (5 bases each). The V gene lost 6 bases and the J gene lost 6 bases, with 12 bases spanning the gap. The CDR3 totals 13 residues. Germline loops: CDR1 ENHRY, CDR2 SYGVKD. In DNA form, the CDR3 reads TGTGCCATCAGCATACGGGACGGCAATGAGCAGTTCTTC. Its translation is CAISIRDGNEQFF.

V is TRBV6-6 and J is TRBJ1-1; 8 nucleotides line up with TRBD1. V shed 6 bases and J 3 bases; nucleotides not matched to a gene: 9. The CDR3 runs 15 residues. The germline gives CDR1 MNHNY, CDR2 SVGAGI (reference sequence). The CDR3 region is CASSHDRGTDTEAFF. In DNA form, the CDR3 reads TGTGCCAGCAGCCACGACAGGGGCACCGACACTGAAGCTTTCTTT.

The chain uses TRBV19 and TRBJ1-1, with unresolved D. The ends were cut back, 7 bases at V and 8 bases at J, with 14 bases in the middle. CDR1 is LNHDA, CDR2 SQIVND, per germline (reference sequence). This CDR3 comprises 12 residues. The CDR3 DNA reads TGTGCCAGTACTACAAGGACGAAGGAAGCTTTCTTT. Encoded protein: CASTTRTKEAFF.

With respect to this clone: At the DNA level, this CDR3 is encoded by other sequences in the same sample as well. The chain recombines TRBV7-9 with TRBJ1-1, with 7 bases that match TRBD1. Germline CDR1 and CDR2: SEHNR and FQNEAQ (reference sequence). With V trimmed by 4 bases and J by 4 bases, 3 bases remained unmatched. This CDR3 has 13 residues. CDR3 residues: CASSSRQGTEAFF. CDR3 sequence (DNA): TGTGCCAGCAGCTCACGACAGGGCACTGAAGCTTTCTTT.